This T cell receptor beta chain came from a study of blood T cell repertoires in COVID-19. Whole-study context: From the United States, Italy and Spain came samples of acute and convalescent COVID-19. Sample material is recorded as cDNA or gDNA derived from T cells, B-cell-depleted T cells, or PBMCs.

In the original workflow: Amplification of reference gene primers provided the estimated nucleated cell counts. Clones were read by immunoSEQ multiplex PCR, and TCRdb kept only the in-frame ones, dropping some. V, J and clone size reflect that table, while D and trimming were determined from the DNA. The data hold nearly 200,000 clones, with around four fifths observed a single time. Losses at the gene ends were 2 bases for V and 4 bases for J; bases not matched to a gene: 5. This CDR3 has 15 residues. Per germline, CDR1 MNHEY and CDR2 SVGAGI. Sequenced sample: peripheral blood. This sequence joins TRBV6-5 and TRBJ2-7; 10 nucleotides agree with TRBD1. The clonotype was recovered from a woman in her 70s with active or convalescent COVID-19. This chain's CDR3 is CASSYDRQGAYEQYF. CDR3 DNA: TGTGCCAGCAGTTACGACCGACAGGGGGCTTACGAGCAGTACTTC.